This is a list of T cell receptor beta chains from one sample in a study of CD4 T cell repertoires in COVID-19. Clones were read by immunoSEQ multiplex PCR, and TCRdb kept only the in-frame ones, dropping some. The sample shows approximately 22,000 clones, around nine tenths of them seen only once. The sequenced sample was central memory CD4+ T cells from blood, obtained before the COVID-19 pandemic. These receptors were collected from a human donor who had COVID-19. CDR3s include the opening cysteine and the closing phenylalanine or tryptophan. D genes are given only for firm matches. Only some rows state a clone size, as once, few, many or a class for expanded clones.

d_call j_call v_call clone_size cdr3_aa cdr3_nt
. TRBJ1-2 TRBV29-1 . CSITTGSQGYTF TGCAGCATAACGACAGGCAGCCAAGGCTACACCTTC
TRBD2 TRBJ2-3 TRBV5-1 . CASNPGGGTISTDTQYF TGCGCCAGCAACCCCGGCGGCGGGACTATAAGCACAGATACGCAGTATTTT
TRBD2 TRBJ2-7 TRBV27 . CASSSKAGGGYEQYF TGTGCCAGCAGTTCCAAAGCGGGAGGGGGCTACGAGCAGTACTTC
TRBD1 TRBJ1-2 TRBV27 . CASTPDRDSSYGYTF TGTGCCAGCACACCCGACCGGGACAGCTCCTATGGCTACACCTTC
. TRBJ1-4 TRBV4-1 . CASTPNGGGKTNEKLFF TGCGCCAGCACCCCCAATGGGGGCGGAAAAACTAATGAAAAACTGTTTTTT
. TRBJ2-7 TRBV7-8 . CASSLLGGTSYEQYF TGTGCCAGCAGCCTCCTCGGGGGAACCTCCTACGAGCAGTACTTC
TRBD2 TRBJ2-1 TRBV10-3 . CAISSGGENLLKQFF TGTGCCATCTCTAGCGGGGGGGAGAATTTATTGAAGCAGTTCTTC
TRBD2 TRBJ2-1 TRBV6-5 . CASSLAGVEFNEQFF TGTGCCAGCAGCTTAGCGGGAGTGGAGTTTAATGAGCAGTTCTTC
TRBD1 TRBJ2-7 TRBV7-2 . CASSRSAGTGGGEQYF TGTGCCAGCAGCCGAAGCGCCGGGACAGGGGGAGGCGAGCAGTACTTC
TRBD1 TRBJ2-7 TRBV5-1 few CASSFSLSTTGAPYEQYF TGCGCCAGCAGCTTTTCTCTAAGTACGACAGGGGCACCCTACGAGCAGTACTTC
. TRBJ1-1 TRBV6-6 . CASEASTEAFF TGTGCCAGCGAGGCGTCCACTGAAGCTTTCTTT
. TRBJ2-6 TRBV5-6 . CASSRDSSGANVLTF TGTGCCAGCAGCCGGGACTCCTCTGGGGCCAACGTCCTGACTTTC
TRBD1 TRBJ1-2 TRBV19 . CASSNRDRGGNGYTF TGTGCCAGTAGTAATCGGGACAGGGGGGGAAATGGCTACACCTTC
TRBD1 TRBJ2-1 TRBV5-1 . CASGTGNNEQFF TGCGCCAGCGGGACAGGGAACAATGAGCAGTTCTTC
. TRBJ2-4 TRBV5-1 once CASSLSDSVAKNIQYF TGCGCCAGCAGCCTCTCGGACAGTGTAGCCAAAAACATTCAGTACTTC
. TRBJ2-4 TRBV28 . CASSPAAVGNIQYF TGTGCCAGCAGTCCGGCCGCGGTGGGAAACATTCAGTACTTC
. TRBJ1-1 TRBV7-2 . CASSVDTAGEAFF TGTGCCAGCAGCGTAGACACAGCAGGTGAAGCTTTCTTT
TRBD2 TRBJ2-1 TRBV4-2 . CASSQRAKTSGVYNEQFF TGTGCCAGCAGCCAAAGAGCCAAAACTAGCGGGGTGTACAATGAGCAGTTCTTC
. TRBJ1-5 TRBV7-8 . CASSLVSTASNQPQHF TGTGCCAGCAGCTTAGTTTCGACAGCCAGCAATCAGCCCCAGCATTTT
. TRBJ1-5 TRBV6-5 . CASSYSSSYSNQPQHF TGTGCCAGCAGTTACTCCTCGAGCTATAGCAATCAGCCCCAGCATTTT
TRBD2 TRBJ2-7 TRBV5-1 . CASSLSRLAADEQYF TGCGCCAGCAGCTTGTCCCGACTAGCAGCCGACGAGCAGTACTTC
TRBD1 TRBJ1-1 TRBV7-2 . CASSLERDSEAFF TGTGCCAGCAGCTTAGAAAGGGACAGTGAAGCTTTCTTT
. TRBJ2-1 TRBV7-9 . CVSSLTPLEEQFF TGTGTCAGCAGTCTTACGCCATTGGAGGAGCAGTTCTTC
. TRBJ2-3 TRBV19 . CASSMTRLDTQYF TGTGCCAGTAGTATGACCCGACTAGATACGCAGTATTTT
. TRBJ1-5 TRBV21-1 once CASSKMQGRNQPQHF TGTGCCAGCAGCAAAATGCAGGGGCGAAATCAGCCCCAGCATTTT
. TRBJ1-2 TRBV19 once CASSIERRAQGYTF TGTGCCAGTAGTATAGAACGCAGGGCCCAGGGCTACACCTTC